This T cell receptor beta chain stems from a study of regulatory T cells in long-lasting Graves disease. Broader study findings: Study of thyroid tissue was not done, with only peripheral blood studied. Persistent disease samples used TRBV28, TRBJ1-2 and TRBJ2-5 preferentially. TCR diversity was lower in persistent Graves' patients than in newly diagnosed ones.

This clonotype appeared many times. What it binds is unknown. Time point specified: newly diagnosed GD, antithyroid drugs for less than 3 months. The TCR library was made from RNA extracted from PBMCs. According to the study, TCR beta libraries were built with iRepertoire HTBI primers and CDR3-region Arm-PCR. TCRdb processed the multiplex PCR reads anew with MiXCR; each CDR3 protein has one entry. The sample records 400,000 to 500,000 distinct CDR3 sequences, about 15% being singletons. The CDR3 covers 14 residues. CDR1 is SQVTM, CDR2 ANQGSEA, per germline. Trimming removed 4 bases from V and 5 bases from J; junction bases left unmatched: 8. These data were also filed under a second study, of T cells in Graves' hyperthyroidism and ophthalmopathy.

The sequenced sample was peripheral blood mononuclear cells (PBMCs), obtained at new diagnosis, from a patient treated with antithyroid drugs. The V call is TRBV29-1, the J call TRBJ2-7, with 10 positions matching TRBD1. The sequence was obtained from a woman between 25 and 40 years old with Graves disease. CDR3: CSVVRATGGHEQYF. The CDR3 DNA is TGCAGCGTTGTCCGTGCGACAGGGGGCCACGAGCAGTACTTC.